This T cell receptor beta chain appears in the sequencing data of a study of CXCR3-negative and CXCR3-positive naive CD8 T cells. The TRB libraries of cDNA were built by UMI-labeled 5' RACE. TCRdb reprocessed the 5' RACE reads, keeping one entry per CDR3 protein, no DNA. The table lists 65,000 to 85,000 distinct CDR3 sequences, with roughly 1.5% in the top ten. Naive CD8+ T cells showed CD45RO-CCR7+CD27+CD95-. CDR1 is LGHNA and CDR2 is YNFKEQ in the germline V gene. This CDR3 contains 15 residues. Study-wide findings and caveats: The authors found comparable surface CD5 between naive subsets and inferred TCR strength from TRB CDR3 properties. Memory CD8+ cells showed much lower diversity, while both naive subsets displayed comparably high diversity. Relative to CXCR3-negative naive cells, CXCR3-positive naive cells had more hydrophobic TRB CDR3s.

Points on this clonotype: Its antigen is currently unknown.

Sequenced sample: naive CXCR3- CD8+ T cells from blood. Subset noted: CD45RO-CCR7+CD27+CD95- naive CD8+ T cells lacking CXCR3 (TNR3-). The receptor's source is a human donor in good health. Some clones in this sample may be carry-over from other donors' samples. The chain uses TRBV4-2 and TRBJ1-5. The CDR3 region is CASSQDIGGGQPQHF.